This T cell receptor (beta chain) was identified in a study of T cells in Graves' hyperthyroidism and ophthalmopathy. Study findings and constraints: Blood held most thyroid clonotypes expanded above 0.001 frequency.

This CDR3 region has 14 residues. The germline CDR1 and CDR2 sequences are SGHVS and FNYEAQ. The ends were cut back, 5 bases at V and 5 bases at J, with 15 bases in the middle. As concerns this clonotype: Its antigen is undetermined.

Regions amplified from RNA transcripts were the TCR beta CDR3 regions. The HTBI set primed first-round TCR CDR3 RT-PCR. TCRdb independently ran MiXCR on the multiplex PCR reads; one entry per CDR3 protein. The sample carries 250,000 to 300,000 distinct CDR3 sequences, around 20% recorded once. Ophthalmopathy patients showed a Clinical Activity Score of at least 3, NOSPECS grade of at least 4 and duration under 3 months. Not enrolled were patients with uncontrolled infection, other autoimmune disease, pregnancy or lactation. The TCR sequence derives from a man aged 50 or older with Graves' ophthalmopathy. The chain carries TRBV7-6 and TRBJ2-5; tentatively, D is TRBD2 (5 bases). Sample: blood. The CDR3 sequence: CASSIPSTGETQYF. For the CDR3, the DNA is TGTGCCAGCAGCATCCCATCCACGGGGGAGACCCAGTACTTC.